The rows below give T cell receptor beta chains drawn from one sample of a study of CD8+ T cells in alopecia areata. TCRdb's table, derived via immunoSEQ multiplex PCR, lists solely in-frame clones and lacks some. The sample gives 150,000 to 200,000 clones, 59% of which show up once; about 14% is in the top ten. The material sequenced was CD4+ T cells sorted from blood, taken at week 0. Receptors originate from a human donor with alopecia areata. The CDR3 runs from the conserved cysteine through the conserved F or W. A D gene is named only where the DNA matches it firmly.

TRBJ2-7 TRBD1 TRBV6-6 CASSREGQASTGLF
TRBJ1-3 - TRBV30 CAWNPKGPTGNTIYF
TRBJ1-4 - TRBV6-5 CASSLGRLNEKLFF
TRBJ2-5 TRBD2 TRBV11-3 CASGPPSGGEQETQYF
TRBJ1-1 TRBD1 TRBV5-6 CASSFLTTGGTEAFF
TRBJ1-4 TRBD1 TRBV30 CAWSSQGGREKLFF
TRBJ1-6 - TRBV5-4 CASTSRDGNSPLHF
TRBJ2-3 - TRBV5-1 CASSARDPRPDTQYF
TRBJ2-7 TRBD1 TRBV4-1 CASSHGTDNYEQYF
TRBJ1-1 - TRBV6-6 CASSFGQMNTEAFF
TRBJ2-3 TRBD2 TRBV7-3 CASSLSPLAGGQDTQYF
TRBJ2-5 - TRBV7-2 CASSRTNQETQYF
TRBJ1-5 TRBD1 TRBV27 CASSLEGQGDQPQHF
TRBJ1-2 TRBD1 TRBV5-1 CASSLAQGAGGYTF
TRBJ2-5 - TRBV6-6 CASSYSTGQETQYF
TRBJ1-1 - TRBV2 CASGNTEAFF
TRBJ2-3 - TRBV7-3 CASSFLGGTDTQYF
TRBJ1-5 - TRBV7-8 CASSLDRNQPQHF
TRBJ2-5 - TRBV29-1 CSVTLVGEPRETQYF
TRBJ2-5 - TRBV15 CATSRDKLGLWTQYF
TRBJ2-7 - TRBV30 CAWSFYSYYEQYF
TRBJ2-6 - TRBV7-9 CASSHDRSGANVLTF
TRBJ2-1 TRBD1 TRBV5-1 CASSRGQGGSDEQFF
TRBJ2-7 TRBD1 TRBV7-9 CASSQDRGSYEQYF
TRBJ2-1 - TRBV9 CASSVNTNNEQFF
TRBJ2-5 - TRBV13 CASSIKRNGETQYF
TRBJ2-5 TRBD1 TRBV4-1 CASSQATGTGGETQYF
TRBJ2-3 - TRBV7-9 CASSLVFAGRTTDTQYF
TRBJ1-2 - TRBV9 CASSVDPGSYGYTF
TRBJ1-2 - TRBV30 CAWSVQPATPHGYTF
TRBJ2-1 TRBD2 TRBV7-9 CASSSGLAGPRFEQFF
TRBJ2-7 - TRBV30 CACTKLGAYEQYF
TRBJ1-3 - TRBV28 CASRTTASGNTIYF
TRBJ2-4 - TRBV25-1 CASSDLQGSKNIQYF
TRBJ2-3 - TRBV4-1 CASSPRFPIVDSTDTQYF